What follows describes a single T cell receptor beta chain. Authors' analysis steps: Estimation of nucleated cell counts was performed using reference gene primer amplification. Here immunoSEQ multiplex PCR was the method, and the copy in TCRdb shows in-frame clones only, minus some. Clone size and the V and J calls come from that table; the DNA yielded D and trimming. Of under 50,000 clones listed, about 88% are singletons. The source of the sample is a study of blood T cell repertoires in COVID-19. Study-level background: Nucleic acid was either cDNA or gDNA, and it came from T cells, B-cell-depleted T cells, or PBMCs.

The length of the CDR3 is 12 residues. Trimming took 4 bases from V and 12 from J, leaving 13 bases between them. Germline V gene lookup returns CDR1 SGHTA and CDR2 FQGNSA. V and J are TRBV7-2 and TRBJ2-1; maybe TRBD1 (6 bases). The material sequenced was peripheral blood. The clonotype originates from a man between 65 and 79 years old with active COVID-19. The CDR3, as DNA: TGTGCCAGCAGCTCTACTCTGGGGGCGCAGTTCTTC. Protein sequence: CASSSTLGAQFF. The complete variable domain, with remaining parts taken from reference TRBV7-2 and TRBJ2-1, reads GAGVSQSPSNKVTEKGKDVELRCDPISGHTALYWYRQSLGQGLEFLIYFQGNSAPDKSGLPSDRFSAERTGGSVSTLTIQRTQQEDSAVYLCASSSTLGAQFFGPGTRLTVL.